Below are 10 T cell receptor beta chains sequenced from a single sample in a study of siplizumab effects on memory and regulatory T cells (dated by TCRdb to the late 2010s). The method behind the library was the immunoSEQ multiplex PCR assay. In its TCRdb copy, this immuneACCESS table keeps in-frame sequences only and misses some clones. Where compared with another copy, unresolved V genes explain less than half of these, and the others have no known cause. A total of 90,000 to 120,000 clones appear in this sample, roughly 92% of them only once. Approximately 0.67% of the sample is held by the ten biggest clonotypes. The sequencing input was Tregs sorted from blood. These receptors were taken from a human donor in good health.

The gene calls are TRBV6-5 and TRBJ1-3; 7 bases align to TRBD1. Germline V gene lookup returns CDR1 MNHEY and CDR2 SVGAGI. CDR3 length: 13 residues. The V gene end was trimmed by 5 bases and the J gene end by 3 bases; junction bases not matched to a gene: 1. The CDR3 loop is CASSDRVGNTIYF. The CDR3 nucleotides are TGTGCCAGCAGTGACAGGGTTGGAAACACCATATATTTT.

The chain combines TRBV7-9 with TRBJ1-1, with D tentatively TRBD1 (6 bases). The CDR3 has 15 residues. Trimming pared 5 bases from V and 1 base from J, leaving 14 bases between. Looked up from germline, CDR1 is SEHNR and CDR2 is FQNEAQ (reference sequence). CDR3: CASSPRGRGNTEAFF. CDR3 DNA: TGTGCCAGCAGCCCCCGGGGGCGTGGGAACACTGAAGCTTTCTTT.

This clone was seen only a few times. The chain has TRBV9 and TRBJ1-2; D uncertain. The CDR3 has 17 amino acids. Between the trimmed V and J ends, which lost 5 bases and 7 bases, there was a span of 27 bases. Germline loops: CDR1 SGDLS, CDR2 YYNGEE. The DNA for the CDR3 is TGTGCCAGCAGGGGTTTCAGCGCGGACGACGAGGAAGGTGGCTACACCTTC. This encodes CASRGFSADDEEGGYTF.

CDR3 amino acids: CASSLRDTQYF. The CDR3 coding sequence is TGTGCCAGCAGTTTACGCGATACGCAGTATTTT. The V and J genes are TRBV6-5 and TRBJ2-3; no clear D gene. The CDR3 is made up of 11 amino acids. CDR1 and CDR2 (germline): MNHEY, SVGAGI. V shed 4 bases and J shed 6 bases, with 5 bases lying between them.

The chain joins TRBV9 to TRBJ2-1; 7 bases are a match to TRBD2. From germline, CDR1 is SGDLS and CDR2 YYNGEE. The CDR3 is 16 residues long. V lost 1 base to trimming and J lost 3 bases; unmatched junction nucleotides: 7. The CDR3 nucleotides are TGTGCCAGCAGCGTATCCCCCGCGGGAGTCTACAATGAGCAGTTCTTC. Its protein is CASSVSPAGVYNEQFF.

The genes are TRBV11-3 and TRBJ2-2; 13 bases match TRBD2. The ends lost 5 bases at V and 6 bases at J; junction bases unmatched: 12. The CDR3 loop spans 18 amino acids. Germline lookup yields CDR1 SGHNT and CDR2 YENEEA. DNA of the CDR3: TGTGCCAGCAGCCCTGACCCCGGACTAGCGGGAGTGTCCGGGGAGCTGTTTTTT. This encodes CASSPDPGLAGVSGELFF.

The chain combines TRBV6-5 with TRBJ2-4; D is unclear. Per the germline V gene, CDR1 is MNHEY and CDR2 is SVGAGI. V lost 4 bases to trimming and J lost 3 bases, with 16 bases between them. The CDR3 sequence is 16 residues long. CDR3 protein: CASSFNRVRGKNIQYF. The CDR3 bases are TGTGCCAGCAGTTTTAACCGGGTTCGTGGCAAAAACATTCAGTACTTC.

This CDR3 is CAWRGDRSGTQYF. The CDR3 DNA follows: TGTGCCTGGAGGGGGGACAGGAGCGGGACGCAGTATTTT. V usage is TRBV30 and J usage is TRBJ2-3; 8 bases are a match to TRBD1. This CDR3 region has 13 residues. Looked up from germline, CDR1 is GTSNPN and CDR2 is SVGIG (reference sequence). J gave up 9 bases and V 3 bases, and 8 bases lay outside the gene matches.

The chain has TRBV5-6 and TRBJ1-6, with D possibly TRBD1 on 5 matching bases. Trimming removed 4 bases from V and 4 bases from J, with 9 bases in between. CDR1 and CDR2 from the germline V gene are SGHDT and YYEEEE. CDR3 length: 14 amino acids. CDR3 protein: CASSGGFYNSPLHF. The DNA for the CDR3 is TGTGCCAGCAGCGGGGGTTTTTATAATTCACCCCTCCACTTT.

The chain uses TRBV4-1 and TRBJ2-3; 12 nucleotides align to TRBD2. With V trimmed by 4 bases and J by 5 bases, 13 bases remained unmatched. The germline V gene encodes CDR1 MGHRA and CDR2 YSYEKL. The CDR3 spans 18 residues. CDR3 in amino acids: CASSRVRVASGGGDTQYF. The CDR3 region has the DNA TGCGCCAGCAGCCGGGTCAGAGTGGCTAGCGGGGGGGGAGATACGCAGTATTTT.